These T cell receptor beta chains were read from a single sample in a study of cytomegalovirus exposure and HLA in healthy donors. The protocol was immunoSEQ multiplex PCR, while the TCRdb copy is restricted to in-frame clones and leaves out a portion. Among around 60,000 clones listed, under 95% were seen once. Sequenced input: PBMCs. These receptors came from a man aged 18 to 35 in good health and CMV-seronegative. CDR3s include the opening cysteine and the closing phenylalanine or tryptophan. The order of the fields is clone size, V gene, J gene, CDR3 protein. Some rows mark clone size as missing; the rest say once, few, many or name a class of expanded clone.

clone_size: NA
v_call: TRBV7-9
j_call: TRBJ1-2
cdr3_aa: CASSFGGDYGYTF

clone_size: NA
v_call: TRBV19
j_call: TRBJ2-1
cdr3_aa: CASRGRSSYNEQFF

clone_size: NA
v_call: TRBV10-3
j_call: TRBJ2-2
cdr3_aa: CAISERIAGGVDTGELFF

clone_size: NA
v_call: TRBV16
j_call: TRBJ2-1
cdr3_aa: CASSQSLVLGGRNEQFF

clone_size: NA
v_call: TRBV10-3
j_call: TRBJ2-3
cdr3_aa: CAIKAGVYSDTQYF

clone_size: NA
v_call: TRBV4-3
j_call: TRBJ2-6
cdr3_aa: CASSQEEGRGANVLTF

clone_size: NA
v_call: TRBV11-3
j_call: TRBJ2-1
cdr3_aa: CASSWTAGSYNEQFF

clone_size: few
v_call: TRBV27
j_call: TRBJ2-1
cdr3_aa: CASSSGLAGYNEQFF

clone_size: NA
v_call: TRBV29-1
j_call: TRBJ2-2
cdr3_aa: CSVEWTAGGGELFF

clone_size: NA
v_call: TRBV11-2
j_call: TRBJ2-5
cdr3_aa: CASSLGFKTAGELETQYF

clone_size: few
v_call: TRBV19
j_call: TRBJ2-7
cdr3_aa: CASSPQGNYEQYF

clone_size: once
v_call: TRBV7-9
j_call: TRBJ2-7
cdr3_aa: CASSSRGTSGDEQYF

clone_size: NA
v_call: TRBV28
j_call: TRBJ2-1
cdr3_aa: CASSFGTSKSNEQFF

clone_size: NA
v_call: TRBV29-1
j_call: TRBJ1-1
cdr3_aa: CSHSGTEAFF

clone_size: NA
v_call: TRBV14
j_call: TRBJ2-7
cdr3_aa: CASSQELVYEQYF

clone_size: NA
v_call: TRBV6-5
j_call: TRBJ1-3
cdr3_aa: CASSYSGAGGNTIYF

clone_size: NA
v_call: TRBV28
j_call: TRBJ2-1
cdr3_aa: CASSLRYNEQFF

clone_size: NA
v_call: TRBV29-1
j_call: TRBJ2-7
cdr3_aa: CSVQTSGRVSEQYF

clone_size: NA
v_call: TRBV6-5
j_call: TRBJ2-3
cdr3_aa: CASRPGLAGADTQYF

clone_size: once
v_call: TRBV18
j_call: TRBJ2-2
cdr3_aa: CASSPVQGSTGELFF

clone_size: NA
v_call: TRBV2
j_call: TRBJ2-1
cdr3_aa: CASSEAVLAGLGYNEQFF

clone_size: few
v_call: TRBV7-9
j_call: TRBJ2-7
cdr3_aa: CASSLGDRVYEQYF

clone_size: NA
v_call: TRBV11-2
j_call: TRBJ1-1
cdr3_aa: CASSLDVRVNTEAFF

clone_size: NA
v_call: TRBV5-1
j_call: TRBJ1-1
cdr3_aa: CASSPQYMNTEAFF

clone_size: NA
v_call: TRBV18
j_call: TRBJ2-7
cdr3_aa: CASSPPASTSSYEQYF

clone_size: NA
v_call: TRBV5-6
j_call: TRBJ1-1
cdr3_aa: CASSGGQYLNPNTEAFF

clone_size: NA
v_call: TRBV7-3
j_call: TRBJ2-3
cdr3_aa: CASSPRYRADTQYF

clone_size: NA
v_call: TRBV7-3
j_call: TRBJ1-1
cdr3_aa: CASSLGQGNTEAFF

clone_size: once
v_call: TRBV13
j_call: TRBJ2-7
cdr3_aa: CASSFGAGGPGEQYF

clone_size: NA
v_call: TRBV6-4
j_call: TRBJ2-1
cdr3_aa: CASSVGTSGYNEQFF

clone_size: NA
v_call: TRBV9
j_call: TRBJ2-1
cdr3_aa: CASSVGLAGGVNEQFF

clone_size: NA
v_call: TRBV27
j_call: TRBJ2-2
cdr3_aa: CASRRPGDTGELFF